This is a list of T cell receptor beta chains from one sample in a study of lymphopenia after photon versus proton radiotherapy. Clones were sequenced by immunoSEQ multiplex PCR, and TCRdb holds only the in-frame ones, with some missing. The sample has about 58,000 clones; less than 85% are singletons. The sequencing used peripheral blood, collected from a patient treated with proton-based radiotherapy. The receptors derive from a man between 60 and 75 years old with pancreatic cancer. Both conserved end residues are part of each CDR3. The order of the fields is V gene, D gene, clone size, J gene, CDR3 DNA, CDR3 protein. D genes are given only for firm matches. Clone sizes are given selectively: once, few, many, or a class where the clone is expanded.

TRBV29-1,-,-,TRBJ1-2,TGCAGCGTCCCTAGACAGCCCCTCGATGGCTACACCTTC,CSVPRQPLDGYTF
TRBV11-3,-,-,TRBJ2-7,TGTGCCAGCAGCTTAGAGCCAACATCCTACGAGCAGTACTTC,CASSLEPTSYEQYF
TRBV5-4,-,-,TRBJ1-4,TGTGCCAGCAGCTTGGAACCAATTAATGAAAAACTGTTTTTT,CASSLEPINEKLFF
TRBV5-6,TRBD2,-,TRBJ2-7,TGTGCCAGCAGAAAAACGACTAGCGGGAGGTCGACGTATGAGCAGTACTTC,CASRKTTSGRSTYEQYF
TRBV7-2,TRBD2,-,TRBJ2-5,TGTGCCAGCAGCGCCACTAGCGGGAGGGCCCGGGAGACCCAGTACTTC,CASSATSGRARETQYF
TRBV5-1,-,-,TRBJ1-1,TGCGCCAGCCACGAAAACACTGAAGCTTTCTTT,CASHENTEAFF
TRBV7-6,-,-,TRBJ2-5,TGTGCCAGCAGCCCCGACTTTGGGGGCCAAGAGACCCAGTACTTC,CASSPDFGGQETQYF
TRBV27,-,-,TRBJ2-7,TGTGCCAGCAGTTTGGGGCAGTTATCCTACGAGCAGTACTTC,CASSLGQLSYEQYF
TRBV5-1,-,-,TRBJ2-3,TGCGCCAGCAGCCGTAGAGGGGCGTCTAGCACAGATACGCAGTATTTT,CASSRRGASSTDTQYF
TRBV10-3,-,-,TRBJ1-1,TGTGCCATCAGTGTCCGGGGACTAGCTTTCTTT,CAISVRGLAFF
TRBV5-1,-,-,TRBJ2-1,TGCGCCAGCAGCTTGGCATTGGGTAGCTCCTACAATGAGCAGTTCTTC,CASSLALGSSYNEQFF
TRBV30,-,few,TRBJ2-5,TGTGCCTGGAGTGTGACCGGGAGAGGAGAGACCCAGTACTTC,CAWSVTGRGETQYF
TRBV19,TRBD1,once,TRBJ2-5,TGTGCCAGTAGTATAGCCAGGGGGCTCCAAGAGACCCAGTACTTC,CASSIARGLQETQYF
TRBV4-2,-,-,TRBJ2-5,TGTGCCAGCAGCCAAGATGATATATCGGCAGGGGAAGAGACCCAGTACTTC,CASSQDDISAGEETQYF
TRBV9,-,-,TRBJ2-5,TGTGCCAGCAGCGGACTAGGCGCCTACCAAGAGACCCAGTACTTC,CASSGLGAYQETQYF
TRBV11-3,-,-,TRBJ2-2,TGTGCCAGCAGCCATAGGGCAGGCGGGCACACCGGGGAGCTGTTTTTT,CASSHRAGGHTGELFF
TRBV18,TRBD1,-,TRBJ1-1,TGTGCCAGCTCACCAGGGACAGGGAACACTGAAGCTTTCTTT,CASSPGTGNTEAFF
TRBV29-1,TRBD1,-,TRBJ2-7,TGCAGCGTTGTTAGACAGGGTAGCCACGAGCAGTACTTC,CSVVRQGSHEQYF
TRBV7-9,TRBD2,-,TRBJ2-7,TGTGCCAGCAGCCCAACGGGGGGTTACGAGCAGTACTTC,CASSPTGGYEQYF
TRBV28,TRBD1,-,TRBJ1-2,TGTGCCAGTACCACAGGGGGTGCCACCTCTAACTATGGCTACACCTTC,CASTTGGATSNYGYTF
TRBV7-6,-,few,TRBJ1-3,TGTGCCAGCAGCTCACATTACGGCAGTTCTGGAAACACCATATATTTT,CASSSHYGSSGNTIYF
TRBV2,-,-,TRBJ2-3,TGTGCCAGCAGTGAACAGGGCTTTAGCACAGATACGCAGTATTTT,CASSEQGFSTDTQYF
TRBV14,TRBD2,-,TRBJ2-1,TGTGCCAGCAGCCAGAAAAAGCGGGAGGGCCGTGGGTATGAGCAGTTCTTC,CASSQKKREGRGYEQFF
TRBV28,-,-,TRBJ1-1,TGTGCCAGCAGCCGATTAGTCCGGAACACTGAAGCTTTCTTT,CASSRLVRNTEAFF
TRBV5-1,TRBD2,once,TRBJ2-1,TGCGCCAGCAGCTCGACTAGCGGGGGAGTTGGCAATGAGCAGTTCTTC,CASSSTSGGVGNEQFF
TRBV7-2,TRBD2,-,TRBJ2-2,TGTGCCAGCAGCTTAGTTGCCCGGGGGGCGAACACCGGGGAGCTGTTTTTT,CASSLVARGANTGELFF
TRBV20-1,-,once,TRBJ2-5,TGCAGTGCTAGAGGGGAAGAGACCCAGTACTTC,CSARGEETQYF
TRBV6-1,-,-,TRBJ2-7,TGTGCCAGCATAAACTACTACGAGCAGTACTTC,CASINYYEQYF
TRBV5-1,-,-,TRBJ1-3,TGCGCCAGCAGCGCCGACAGTTCCAGAAACACCATATATTTT,CASSADSSRNTIYF
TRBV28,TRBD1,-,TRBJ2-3,TGTGCCAGCAGTTTTCCAGGGGGCCCCCCCACAGATACGCAGTATTTT,CASSFPGGPPTDTQYF
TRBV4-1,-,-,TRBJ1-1,TGCGCCAGCAGCCAAGATACGGGCCGGATCAACACTGAAGCTTTCTTT,CASSQDTGRINTEAFF
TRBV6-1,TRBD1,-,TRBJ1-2,TGTGCCAGCAGTGAAGGGACAGGGACCCCCCTCTATGGCTACACCTTC,CASSEGTGTPLYGYTF
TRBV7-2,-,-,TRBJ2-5,TGTGCCAGCAGCCAGACTGTAGCGAGTAGTCAAGAGACCCAGTACTTC,CASSQTVASSQETQYF
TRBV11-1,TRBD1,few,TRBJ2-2,TGTGCCAGCACCCCCCCGACAGGGCGGTCCGGGGAGCTGTTTTTT,CASTPPTGRSGELFF
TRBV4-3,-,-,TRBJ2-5,TGCGCCAGCAGCCAAGATTTAATTAGCGGAGGAAGACAAGAGACCCAGTACTTC,CASSQDLISGGRQETQYF
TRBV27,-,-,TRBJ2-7,TGTGCCAGCAGTCGACAGGTAACCTACGAGCAGTACTTC,CASSRQVTYEQYF
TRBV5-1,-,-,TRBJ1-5,TGCGCCAGCAGCTTGGGGGATGGCAATCAGCCCCAGCATTTT,CASSLGDGNQPQHF